The 14 T cell receptor beta chains below were found in one sample sequenced in a study of identical twins. Each CDR3 protein is one row after TCRdb ran MiXCR on the 5' RACE reads. The data hold 400,000 to 550,000 distinct CDR3 sequences, with roughly an eighth observed a single time. This sample was also put to use in a study of yellow fever vaccine responses in identical twins.

Source material: CD4+ T cells sorted from blood. The receptors originated from a young woman in good health.

The V and J genes are TRBV28 and TRBJ1-2; tentatively, D is TRBD1 (5 bases). The CDR3 extends over 12 amino acids. V gave up 6 bases and J gave up 2 bases, with 7 bases separating them. In germline, CDR1 is MDHEN, CDR2 SYDVKM. The CDR3 region has the DNA TGTGCCAGCAGGGGGGGAAACTATGGCTACACCTTC. Translating gives CASRGGNYGYTF.

The chain is built from TRBV27 and TRBJ2-1, with unresolved D. CDR1 is MNHEY, CDR2 SMNVEV, per germline (reference sequence). Trimming removed 8 bases at V and 6 bases at J, with 11 bases between. The CDR3 runs 12 residues. The CDR3: CASFPPVNEQFF. The CDR3 bases are TGTGCCAGCTTTCCTCCTGTCAATGAGCAGTTCTTC.

The chain combines TRBV20-1 with TRBJ2-1; TRBD2 aligns across 12 bases. The V segment lost 6 bases and the J segment 7 bases; nucleotides outside the gene matches: 10. CDR1 is DFQATT and CDR2 is SNEGSKA in the germline V gene (reference sequence). The CDR3 has 15 amino acids. Here the CDR3 DNA reads TGCAGTGCCGGGACTAGCGGGCCGGGTAGTAATGAGCAGTTCTTC. Encoded protein: CSAGTSGPGSNEQFF.

The chain combines TRBV10-3 with TRBJ2-2, with 8 bases aligning to TRBD2. The germline V gene encodes CDR1 ENHRY and CDR2 SYGVKD. This CDR3 region has 16 residues. Trimming removed 5 bases from V and 7 bases from J; junction bases left unmatched: 12. CDR3 nucleotides: TGTGCCATCAGTCCGGGAGGGCGGTATGGTGACGGGGAGCTGTTTTTT. As protein: CAISPGGRYGDGELFF.

The J gene is TRBJ2-7, the V gene TRBV7-3, with 9 bases lining up with TRBD2. V was clipped by 1 base and J by 5 bases; unmatched bases: 9. Germline loops: CDR1 SGHTA, CDR2 FQGTGA. The CDR3 loop spans 16 amino acids. CDR3 protein: CASSLRPGGGADEQYF. CDR3 DNA sequence: TGTGCCAGCAGCTTAAGGCCGGGCGGGGGGGCCGACGAGCAGTACTTC.

The chain carries TRBV12-3 or TRBV12-4 and TRBJ1-2, with 9 bases matching TRBD1. The CDR3 is 15 amino acids. The J segment lost 4 bases and the V segment lost 7 bases, leaving 10 bases of the junction unmatched. The CDR3 spells CASTPPRDRVYGYTF. For the CDR3, the DNA is TGTGCCAGCACTCCTCCCCGGGACAGGGTCTATGGCTACACCTTC.

The chain has TRBV3-1 and TRBJ2-7; TRBD2 might be the D (5 bases). Germline values: CDR1 LGHDT, CDR2 YNNKEL (reference sequence). The CDR3 runs 13 residues. Between the trimmed V and J ends, which lost 3 bases and 2 bases, there was a span of 8 bases. Written as DNA, the CDR3 is TGTGCCAGCAGCCAGGTGCGGGCCTACGAGCAGTACTTC. Its protein product is CASSQVRAYEQYF.

V is TRBV29-1 and J is TRBJ2-3; D is ambiguous. The CDR3 totals 16 residues. Germline CDR1 reads SQVTM; CDR2 reads ANQGSEA. V shed 0 bases and J shed 0 bases, with 13 bases lying between them. CDR3 DNA sequence: TGCAGCGTTGAAGAAGGATCCTACCGGAGCACAGATACGCAGTATTTT. Its protein product is CSVEEGSYRSTDTQYF.

This clonotype was recorded only once. This sequence joins TRBV4-2 and TRBJ2-7; TRBD1 matches 12 bases. This CDR3 contains 14 residues. Germline V lookup: CDR1 LGHNA, CDR2 YNFKEQ. Trimming cost V 5 bases and J 6 bases; bases outside gene matches: 5. CDR3 region: CASSGGTGGGEQYF. CDR3 bases: TGTGCCAGCAGCGGGGGGACAGGGGGCGGCGAGCAGTACTTC.

This clonotype was observed a handful of times. The chain carries TRBV27 and TRBJ2-5; possible D gene TRBD1, 6 bases. With 7 bases removed from V and 3 bases from J, the gap between germline ends came to 12 bases. The CDR3 is made up of 13 amino acids. From germline, CDR1 is MNHEY and CDR2 SMNVEV (reference sequence). CDR3 DNA sequence: TGTGCCAGCAAAGGGCACAGGGAAGAGACCCAGTACTTC. Amino acids: CASKGHREETQYF.

V and J are TRBV20-1 and TRBJ2-7; 7 bases align to TRBD2. CDR1 and CDR2 from the germline V gene are DFQATT and SNEGSKA (reference sequence). J was trimmed by 7 bases and V by 3 bases; bases with no gene match: 6. The CDR3 totals 12 residues. In DNA form, the CDR3 reads TGCAGTGCTAGCCCCCGGACTAGGGAGCAGTACTTC. This sequence encodes CSASPRTREQYF.

This clonotype was counted at least ten times. The chain links TRBV5-1 to TRBJ1-4; possibly TRBD1 for D (6 bases). The CDR3 length is 14 residues. In germline, CDR1 is SGHRS, CDR2 YFSETQ. The V gene lost 4 bases and the J gene lost 7 bases, with 14 bases spanning the gap. This CDR3 reads CASSPDRSPEKLFF. The CDR3 DNA is TGCGCCAGCAGCCCCGACAGGTCCCCTGAAAAACTGTTTTTT.

The V and J genes are TRBV29-1 and TRBJ1-1; TRBD1 is a possible D gene (5 bases). The CDR3 contains 13 residues. Germline loops: CDR1 SQVTM, CDR2 ANQGSEA. Trimming removed 5 bases at V and 8 bases at J, with 18 bases between. The CDR3 nucleotides read TGCAGCGTTTCCTGGGCCATGGGGCAGGAAGCTTTCTTT. Translation: CSVSWAMGQEAFF.

The chain uses TRBV28 and TRBJ2-1; 12 nucleotides agree with TRBD2. This CDR3 region has 20 residues. Trimming took 2 bases from V and 4 from J; bases not matched to a gene: 15. CDR1 and CDR2 from the germline V gene are MDHEN and SYDVKM. The CDR3 DNA reads as TGTGCCAGCAGTTTAACGATGGGACTAGCGGGCTCGGAGGGTTACAATGAGCAGTTCTTC. Its translation: CASSLTMGLAGSEGYNEQFF.